One sample yielded the 25 T cell receptor beta chains listed below, sequenced in a study of blood T cell repertoires in COVID-19. The data were produced by immunoSEQ multiplex PCR, yet TCRdb's version contains in-frame clones alone and is incomplete. This sample has a few hundred thousand clones; approximately 90% occur once, and the top ten carry 0.65% to 1%. The sequenced sample consisted of peripheral blood. Source of these receptors: a young man with COVID-19, enrolled during active disease.

The chain carries TRBV5-1 and TRBJ1-1; D gene uncertain. Looked up from germline, CDR1 is SGHRS and CDR2 is YFSETQ. The CDR3 is 13 residues long. The ends were cut back, 4 bases at V and 5 bases at J, with 12 bases in the middle. The CDR3 loop is CASSPFGGTEAFF. DNA of the CDR3: TGCGCCAGCAGCCCCTTCGGAGGGACTGAAGCTTTCTTT.

V usage is TRBV4-1 and J usage is TRBJ1-5, with D unclear. The V end was cut by 1 base, the J end by 0 bases, with 13 bases between. The CDR3 spans 17 residues. Germline CDR1 and CDR2: MGHRA and YSYEKL. The CDR3 nucleotides read TGCGCCAGCAGCCAAGTGGGAGACCTATATAGCAATCAGCCCCAGCATTTT. Translating gives CASSQVGDLYSNQPQHF.

The rearrangement joins TRBV29-1 to TRBJ2-1; 14 nucleotides align to TRBD2. With 6 bases clipped from V and 6 bases from J, the junction kept 4 bases outside the gene matches. CDR1 and CDR2 from the germline V gene are SQVTM and ANQGSEA. The CDR3 is 14 residues long. CDR3 coding DNA: TGCAGCGTCTGGGGACTAGCGGGGGCCAATGAGCAGTTCTTC. Its translation: CSVWGLAGANEQFF.

For the CDR3, the DNA is TGTGCCAGCAGCCAAGACAGGGCCGGAGCCGGGGAGCTGTTTTTT. It encodes CASSQDRAGAGELFF. This rearrangement joins TRBV11-3 to TRBJ2-2; the match to TRBD1 covers 7 bases. V trimming: 5 bases; J trimming: 6 bases; junction bases outside the gene matches: 9. The CDR3 spans 15 residues. CDR1 is SGHNT and CDR2 is YENEEA in the germline V gene. The full variable domain, rest sourced from reference TRBV11-3 and TRBJ2-2, is EAGVVQSPRYKIIEKKQPVAFWCNPISGHNTLYWYLQNLGQGPELLIRYENEEAVDDSQLPKDRFSAERLKGVDSTLKIQPAELGDSAVYLCASSQDRAGAGELFFGEGSRLTVL.

The chain recombines TRBV3-1 (or the pseudogene TRBV3-2) with TRBJ1-1; D is possibly TRBD1 (5 bases). Deletions cut 1 base from V and 8 bases from J, with 14 bases between. The CDR3 contains 14 residues. Germline CDR1 LGHDT, CDR2 YNNKEL (reference sequence). The CDR3 bases are TGTGCCAGCAGCCAAGGGTCAGGGCTCCGAGAAGCTTTCTTT. It specifies CASSQGSGLREAFF.

The rearrangement uses TRBV10-3 and TRBJ2-3; possibly TRBD1 for D (6 bases). Deletions cut 3 bases from V and 1 base from J, with 17 bases between. CDR3 length: 17 residues. In germline, CDR1 is ENHRY, CDR2 SYGVKD. Here the CDR3 reads CAISDPRTATRTDTQYF. The CDR3 DNA reads as TGTGCCATCAGTGACCCCCGGACAGCAACCCGCACAGATACGCAGTATTTT.

The chain uses TRBV7-8 and TRBJ2-1, with TRBD2 identical over 12 bases. CDR1 is SGHVS and CDR2 is FQNEAQ in the germline V gene. This CDR3 has 15 residues. The trim removed 6 bases at V and 3 bases at J, leaving 3 bases unmatched. This CDR3 is CASSPSGGVYNEQFF. CDR3 nucleotides: TGTGCCAGCAGTCCTAGCGGGGGGGTCTACAATGAGCAGTTCTTC.

This clone appeared once. V usage is TRBV7-9 and J usage is TRBJ1-4, with 8 bases lining up with TRBD1. CDR1 and CDR2 (germline): SEHNR, FQNEAQ (reference sequence). Unmatched junction bases numbered 5, after V lost 5 bases and J lost 6 bases. This CDR3 comprises 14 residues. CDR3 coding DNA: TGTGCCAGCAGCGGACAGGGTCCAGATGAAAAACTGTTTTTT. Translated: CASSGQGPDEKLFF.

This chain joins TRBV19 and TRBJ2-7; D remains unclear. Per the germline V gene, CDR1 is LNHDA and CDR2 is SQIVND (reference sequence). Trimming cost V 4 bases and J 7 bases, with 14 bases left between them. The CDR3 loop spans 13 amino acids. The CDR3 sequence is CASSSQRYEEQYF. CDR3 sequence (DNA): TGTGCCAGTAGTAGTCAGCGATACGAAGAGCAGTACTTC.

Worth noting for this clone: A read error may be the cause here, since a much bigger clone is one base away. V is TRBV7-9 and J is TRBJ1-2, with 9 bases identical to TRBD1. CDR1 and CDR2 (germline): SEHNR, FQNEAQ (reference sequence). This CDR3 comprises 13 residues. V was clipped by 4 bases and J by 5 bases; unmatched bases: 2. The CDR3: CASSSDRGYGYTF. In DNA form, the CDR3 reads TGTGCCAGCAGCTCGGACAGGGGTTATGGCTACACCTTC.

V is TRBV11-2 and J is TRBJ2-4; 9 bases line up with TRBD1. CDR1 and CDR2 from the germline V gene are SGHAT and FQNNGV. V dropped 4 bases and J dropped 2; count of bases not matched to a gene: 9. The CDR3 is 17 amino acids. This CDR3 is CASSSKAQGASKNIQYF. The CDR3 nucleotides read TGTGCCAGCAGCTCAAAAGCACAGGGGGCGTCCAAAAACATTCAGTACTTC.

The chain has TRBV18 and TRBJ2-2; D is uncertain. The V and J ends lost 4 bases and 6 bases respectively, with 9 bases between them. The CDR3 is 13 residues long. Germline lookup yields CDR1 KGHSH and CDR2 LQKENI. As DNA, the CDR3 is TGTGCCAGCTCACTTCTAACGGCCGGGGAGCTGTTTTTT. Translating it yields CASSLLTAGELFF. Combining the CDR3 with reference TRBV18 and TRBJ2-2 gives the whole variable domain NAGVMQNPRHLVRRRGQEARLRCSPMKGHSHVYWYRQLPEEGLKFMVYLQKENIIDESGMPKERFSAEFPKEGPSILRIQQVVRGDSAAYFCASSLLTAGELFFGEGSRLTVL.

The gene calls are TRBV5-1 and TRBJ2-7; the match to TRBD1 covers 8 bases. The CDR3 is made up of 14 amino acids. The J segment lost 3 bases and the V segment lost 3 bases, leaving 5 bases of the junction unmatched. CDR1 is SGHRS and CDR2 is YFSETQ in the germline V gene. The DNA of the CDR3 is TGCGCCAGCAGCTCCGGACAGGGAGGCTACGAGCAGTACTTC. It yields the protein CASSSGQGGYEQYF. Looking up the rest from reference TRBV5-1 and TRBJ2-7 gives the full variable domain: KAGVTQTPRYLIKTRGQQVTLSCSPISGHRSVSWYQQTPGQGLQFLFEYFSETQRNKGNFPGRFSGRQFSNSRSEMNVSTLELGDSALYLCASSSGQGGYEQYFGPGTRLTVT.

J is TRBJ2-1 and V is TRBV5-1, with a possible D match to TRBD1 (5 bases). The CDR3 is made up of 15 amino acids. The V gene lost 2 bases and the J gene lost 7 bases, with 16 bases spanning the gap. Germline assignment: CDR1 SGHRS and CDR2 YFSETQ. Here the CDR3 reads CASSLDLGARNEQFF. CDR3 sequence (DNA): TGCGCCAGCAGCTTAGATTTAGGGGCGCGGAATGAGCAGTTCTTC.

Points on this clone: A much larger clone differs by one base, so this may be a read error. This chain connects TRBV5-5 to TRBJ1-1, with D tentatively TRBD1 (5 bases). CDR3 length: 13 amino acids. Trimming took off 1 base at V and 1 base at J, with 5 bases between the two ends. Germline V lookup: CDR1 SGHKS, CDR2 YYEKEE (reference sequence). The CDR3 DNA sequence: TGTGCCAGCAGCTTGACAGGGAACACTGAAGCTTTCTTT. As protein: CASSLTGNTEAFF.

The V gene is TRBV4-1, the J gene TRBJ1-3; possible D gene TRBD1, 5 bases. The CDR3 has 14 residues. Trimming cost V 0 bases and J 2 bases, with 5 bases left between them. Germline-derived CDR1 and CDR2 are MGHRA and YSYEKL. CDR3 residues: CASSQEGAGNTIYF. The CDR3 DNA reads TGCGCCAGCAGCCAAGAAGGGGCTGGAAACACCATATATTTT.

This clone was counted a single time. The chain carries TRBV2 and TRBJ2-3; D is undetermined. V lost 7 bases and J lost 3, with 11 bases in between. From germline, CDR1 is SNHLY and CDR2 FYNNEI. CDR3 length equals 13 residues. This CDR3 is CASTRRQTDTQYF. CDR3 nucleotide sequence: TGTGCCAGCACCCGGCGGCAGACAGATACGCAGTATTTT.

This chain connects TRBV11-3 to TRBJ1-2; D gene ambiguous. V was trimmed by 2 bases and J by 6 bases, leaving 10 bases between them. There are 13 residues in the CDR3. CDR1 is SGHNT and CDR2 is YENEEA in the germline V gene. CDR3 amino acids: CASSLSEADGYTF. CDR3 sequence (DNA): TGTGCCAGCAGCTTATCGGAGGCGGATGGCTACACCTTC.

This clone was picked up a small number of times. This chain links TRBV2 with TRBJ1-5; tentative D call: TRBD1 (5 bases). Germline V gives CDR1 SNHLY, CDR2 FYNNEI. Deletions cut 3 bases from V and 0 bases from J, with 12 bases between. The CDR3 spans 16 residues. The CDR3 bases are TGTGCCAGCAGTGACCCGAAGGGGATTAGCAATCAGCCCCAGCATTTT. The encoded protein is CASSDPKGISNQPQHF.

In the case of this clone: Relative to the germline gene, one junction end is altered; a read error may explain this. This chain links TRBV7-6 with TRBJ2-7; D remains ambiguous. This CDR3 has 9 amino acids. Germline CDR1 and CDR2: SGHVS and FNYEAQ. CDR3 protein: CASSFEVHF. The CDR3 DNA sequence: TGTGCCAGCAGCTTTGAGGTCCACTTC. Full variable domain (remainder filled in from reference TRBV7-6 and TRBJ2-7): GAGVSQSPRYKVTKRGQDVALRCDPISGHVSLYWYRQALGQGPEFLTYFNYEAQQDKSGLPNDRFSAERPEGSISTLTIQRTEQRDSAMYRCASSFEVHFGPGTRLTVT.

CDR3 sequence: CATSDLGTGRNEQFF. The CDR3 coding sequence is TGTGCCACCAGTGATTTGGGGACAGGGAGGAATGAGCAGTTCTTC. V usage is TRBV24-1 and J usage is TRBJ2-1; 9 bases match TRBD1. The V segment lost 0 bases and the J segment 7 bases; nucleotides outside the gene matches: 3. The CDR3 totals 15 residues. Germline CDR1 and CDR2: KGHDR and SFDVKD.

The rearrangement uses TRBV12-5 and TRBJ2-7, with TRBD1 matching over 8 bases. Per the germline V gene, CDR1 is LGHNT and CDR2 is FRNRAP. Trimming took 5 bases from V and 1 from J; bases not matched to a gene: 7. This CDR3 is built from 15 residues. The CDR3 reads CASGPRQGMSYEQYF. The CDR3 DNA follows: TGTGCTAGTGGTCCCCGACAGGGGATGTCCTACGAGCAGTACTTC.

This clone was counted a few times. This chain joins TRBV5-1 and TRBJ2-3; D may be TRBD2 (5 bases). From germline, CDR1 is SGHRS and CDR2 YFSETQ. CDR3 length equals 15 residues. Trimming shortened V by 2 bases and J by 9 bases, and 19 bases separated the two germline ends. The CDR3 loop is CASSFSPGLSITQYF. In DNA, the CDR3 is TGCGCCAGCAGCTTTAGCCCCGGACTGTCAATCACGCAGTATTTT. Together with reference TRBV5-1 and TRBJ2-3, the CDR3 gives the full variable domain: KAGVTQTPRYLIKTRGQQVTLSCSPISGHRSVSWYQQTPGQGLQFLFEYFSETQRNKGNFPGRFSGRQFSNSRSEMNVSTLELGDSALYLCASSFSPGLSITQYFGPGTRLTVL.

V usage is TRBV6-6 and J usage is TRBJ1-2; D is unresolved. CDR1 and CDR2 from the germline V gene are MNHNY and SVGAGI (reference sequence). Trimming took off 2 bases at V and 4 bases at J, with 11 bases between the two ends. The CDR3 contains 14 residues. CDR3 in DNA: TGTGCCAGCAGTTACGAGATCAGAGGCTATGGCTACACCTTC. Amino acid sequence: CASSYEIRGYGYTF.

The chain employs TRBV11-2 and TRBJ2-7; D is perhaps TRBD2 (6 bases). The germline gives CDR1 SGHAT, CDR2 FQNNGV. The V and J ends lost 0 bases and 0 bases respectively, with 9 bases between them. The CDR3 is made up of 15 amino acids. The CDR3 DNA reads TGTGCCAGCAGCTTAGATTCGGGAGCCTCCTACGAGCAGTACTTC. Translated, it gives CASSLDSGASYEQYF.